The rows below give T cell receptor beta chains drawn from one sample of a study of human T cells and chemical hapten exposure. Via MiXCR, TCRdb re-called the RACE reads, giving one row per CDR3 protein. This table holds some 46,000 distinct CDR3 sequences, roughly 4.5% found once. Sample: whole blood. These receptor sequences come from a female donor in good health. Some clones in this sample may be carry-over from other donors' samples. CDR3s include the opening cysteine and the closing phenylalanine or tryptophan. The D gene is left open where the match is weak. Not every row has a clone size; where given, it reads once, few, many or a size class.

clone_size j_call d_call v_call cdr3_aa cdr3_nt
NA TRBJ1-2 TRBD1 TRBV20-1 CSATQGAMGYTF TGCAGTGCTACTCAGGGGGCGATGGGCTACACCTTC
NA TRBJ2-1 TRBD2 TRBV7-3 CASSPRGLGDRNEQFF TGTGCCAGCAGCCCCCGGGGACTAGGGGATAGGAATGAGCAGTTCTTC
many TRBJ1-6 NA TRBV28 CASRVVRTANSPLHF TGTGCCAGCAGAGTTGTTCGGACAGCAAATTCACCCCTCCACTTT
many TRBJ2-7 NA TRBV6-5 CASSYSGGSSSYEQYF TGTGCCAGCAGTTACTCTGGGGGATCGAGCTCCTACGAGCAGTACTTC
NA TRBJ1-2 NA TRBV5-6 CASSLVQLYGYTF TGTGCCAGCAGCTTGGTACAGCTCTATGGCTACACCTTC
many TRBJ2-2 NA TRBV9 CASSVDPGGIGELFF TGTGCCAGCAGCGTAGATCCAGGGGGGATAGGGGAGCTGTTTTTT
many TRBJ2-1 NA TRBV29-1 CSVDRVGQGSYNEQFF TGCAGCGTTGATAGGGTCGGGCAGGGCTCCTACAATGAGCAGTTCTTC
many TRBJ2-1 TRBD2 TRBV9 CASSVAGGKVHEQFF TGTGCCAGCAGCGTAGCGGGGGGAAAAGTGCATGAGCAGTTCTTC
many TRBJ2-3 TRBD2 TRBV5-1 CASSLAGGPTDTQYF TGCGCCAGCAGCTTGGCGGGGGGGCCCACAGATACGCAGTATTTT
many TRBJ2-3 NA TRBV4-3 CASSKTTQFGTDTQYF TGCGCCAGCAGTAAAACCACACAGTTTGGCACAGATACGCAGTATTTT
many TRBJ2-6 TRBD2 TRBV7-2 CASSLNSRTSGGSGANVLTF TGTGCCAGCAGCTTAAATAGTCGGACTAGCGGGGGCTCTGGGGCCAACGTCCTGACTTTC
few TRBJ2-2 NA TRBV3-1 CASSPSRGELFF TGTGCCAGCAGCCCTAGTCGGGGGGAGCTGTTTTTT
many TRBJ2-1 NA TRBV12-3/TRBV12-4 CASRPRPGADSYNEQFF TGTGCCAGCAGGCCCAGGCCGGGGGCAGACTCCTACAATGAGCAGTTCTTC
many TRBJ2-7 NA TRBV5-1 CASSSDRAYEQYF TGCGCCAGCAGCTCAGATAGAGCTTACGAGCAGTACTTC
NA TRBJ1-1 NA TRBV7-2 CASSPSDSRYTEAFF TGTGCCAGCAGCCCTTCGGACAGCCGATACACTGAAGCTTTCTTT
many TRBJ2-3 NA TRBV5-4 CASSSWGSRYTDTQYF TGTGCCAGCAGCTCATGGGGCTCCAGGTACACAGATACGCAGTATTTT
many TRBJ2-1 TRBD2 TRBV5-1 CASRPTAGGLYNEQFF TGCGCCAGCAGGCCAACTGCGGGGGGACTATACAATGAGCAGTTCTTC
many TRBJ1-5 NA TRBV7-2 CASSLGARDNQPQHF TGTGCCAGCAGCTTAGGGGCCAGGGACAATCAGCCCCAGCATTTT
NA TRBJ2-1 TRBD2 TRBV4-3 CASSQDLGGGADEQFF TGCGCCAGCAGCCAAGATCTGGGCGGGGGGGCCGATGAGCAGTTCTTC
many TRBJ1-1 NA TRBV5-1 CATSPSFGGMAFF TGCGCCACCAGTCCGAGTTTCGGAGGGATGGCTTTCTTT
many TRBJ1-1 NA TRBV18 CASSPDPQGGTEAFF TGTGCCAGCTCGCCCGACCCCCAGGGTGGCACTGAAGCTTTCTTT
NA TRBJ1-6 NA TRBV12-3/TRBV12-4 CASSFRSDSPLHF TGTGCCAGCAGTTTTCGAAGTGATTCACCCCTCCACTTT
many TRBJ2-2 NA TRBV6-1 CASSPQGRGTGELFF TGTGCCAGCAGTCCACAGGGAAGGGGGACCGGGGAGCTGTTTTTT
few TRBJ2-3 TRBD1 TRBV19 CASSPQGARADTQYF TGTGCCAGTAGCCCACAGGGGGCAAGGGCAGATACGCAGTATTTT
many TRBJ2-1 NA TRBV29-1 CSATSSGDEQFF TGCAGCGCCACCTCCTCGGGCGATGAGCAGTTCTTC
NA TRBJ2-7 TRBD2 TRBV6-5 CASSPTSGALYEQYF TGTGCCAGCAGCCCGACTAGCGGGGCTTTGTACGAGCAGTACTTC
many TRBJ1-2 NA TRBV20-1 CSARQGADYGYTF TGCAGTGCTAGACAGGGTGCTGACTATGGCTACACCTTC
many TRBJ2-5 NA TRBV27 CASSLSGVHETQYF TGTGCCAGCAGTTTATCCGGGGTGCATGAGACCCAGTACTTC
many TRBJ2-7 TRBD1 TRBV20-1 CSAGVRGRPTHEQYF TGCAGTGCAGGCGTCAGGGGGCGTCCCACCCACGAGCAGTACTTC
few TRBJ1-5 NA TRBV28 CASRSDPNQPQHF TGTGCCAGCAGATCAGACCCCAATCAGCCCCAGCATTTT
NA TRBJ1-5 NA TRBV5-1 CASSPDVNQPQHF TGCGCCAGCAGTCCGGACGTTAATCAGCCCCAGCATTTT